This T cell receptor (beta chain) was sequenced in a study of T cells expressing NK-cell markers. Across the study: Seven of the eight sequenced donors were HCMV-seropositive; one was seronegative.

Comments on this clonotype: Its antigen is undetermined.

The TCR beta cDNA came from 5'RACE template switching with UMIs. TCRdb re-called the 5' RACE reads and shows each CDR3 protein once, DNA omitted. Here the sample table reports about 550,000 distinct CDR3 sequences. CDR3 length: 14 amino acids. The germline V gene has CDR1 LGHDT and CDR2 YNNKEL (reference sequence). Study-wide points: These clonotypes also led the CD3+CD56-NKG2C+ fraction in a handful of donors. NKG2C+ dominant clonotype frequencies in 6 or 7 donors were roughly 1.0-7.5% of CD8+ T cells.

Sequenced material: blood T cells: a sorted CD56 or NKG2C T cell subset, CD4+ or CD8+ T cells, or bulk PBMC T cells (not recorded which). The chain employs TRBV3-1 and TRBJ1-1; TCRdb returns TRBD1, unconfirmable since there is no DNA. This clonotype was sampled from a man aged 18 to 30 in good health. Here the CDR3 reads CASSQDPQRPGAFF.